The 17 T cell receptor beta chains listed next were all sequenced from one sample in a study of blood T cell repertoires in COVID-19. Sequencing used immunoSEQ multiplex PCR; TCRdb keeps in-frame clones, though not all of them. The table lists more than 50,000 clones, nearly 90% of them singletons. Input material: peripheral blood. These receptors were taken from a man aged 55 to 70 with active COVID-19.

V is TRBV7-6 and J is TRBJ2-2; perhaps TRBD1 as D (6 bases). Trimming took off 1 base at V and 6 bases at J, with 15 bases between the two ends. Germline CDR1 and CDR2: SGHVS and FNYEAQ. This CDR3 has 16 residues. CDR3 in DNA: TGTGCCAGCAGCTTAGGGGGGACAAAGGGCGCCGGGGAGCTGTTTTTT. This sequence encodes CASSLGGTKGAGELFF.

This sequence joins TRBV5-5 and TRBJ1-1; no clear D gene. This CDR3 is 16 amino acids long. Trimming pared 4 bases from V and 0 bases from J, leaving 16 bases between. The germline CDR1 and CDR2 sequences are SGHKS and YYEKEE (reference sequence). The CDR3 DNA sequence: TGTGCCAGCAGCATTGCGGGTCTTCTTATGAACACTGAAGCTTTCTTT. Protein product: CASSIAGLLMNTEAFF.

The chain links TRBV9 to TRBJ1-4; tentative D call: TRBD1 (6 bases). Trimming shortened V by 2 bases and J by 5 bases, and 13 bases separated the two germline ends. This CDR3 has 15 residues. CDR1 and CDR2 (germline): SGDLS, YYNGEE. The DNA for the CDR3 is TGTGCCAGCAGCGTTGCGCCTCAGGGGAATGAAAAACTGTTTTTT. This codes for CASSVAPQGNEKLFF.

The chain recombines TRBV5-6 with TRBJ1-2, with 7 bases matching TRBD1. Germline V gene data show CDR1 as SGHDT and CDR2 as YYEEEE. The junction had 5 bases not matched to a gene; V was cut back by 5 bases and J by 4 bases. CDR3 length equals 13 residues. In DNA form, the CDR3 reads TGTGCCAGCAGGGAGACAGGGAGCTATGGCTACACCTTC. Residues: CASRETGSYGYTF.

V gene TRBV12-3 or TRBV12-4 combines with J gene TRBJ2-1; tentative D call: TRBD2 (7 bases). V was trimmed by 5 bases and J by 6 bases, leaving 11 bases between them. The CDR3 is made up of 13 amino acids. CDR3 residues: CASSLRGGNEQFF. The CDR3 coding sequence is TGTGCCAGCAGTCTAAGGGGGGGCAATGAGCAGTTCTTC.

This clone was counted a single time. The genes are TRBV2 and TRBJ2-7, with TRBD1 matching 10 bases. CDR3 size: 13 residues. From germline, CDR1 is SNHLY and CDR2 FYNNEI. V lost 8 bases to trimming and J lost 4 bases; unmatched junction nucleotides: 5. This CDR3 is CASERDRGYEQYF. The CDR3 region has the DNA TGTGCCAGCGAGAGGGACAGGGGTTACGAGCAGTACTTC.

This chain links TRBV2 with TRBJ1-5; 7 nucleotides align to TRBD1. J lost 7 bases, V lost 6 bases, and 6 bases had no gene match. The CDR3 spans 13 residues. CDR1 and CDR2 from the germline V gene are SNHLY and FYNNEI. The CDR3, as DNA: TGTGCCAGCAGGGAGGGGGCCGGGCAGCCCCAGCATTTT. Its translation is CASREGAGQPQHF.

This chain joins TRBV30 and TRBJ2-2; a possible D gene is TRBD2 (6 bases). V was shortened by 0 bases and J by 8 bases, with 13 bases between the two germline ends. The CDR3 is made up of 14 amino acids. Germline CDR1 and CDR2: GTSNPN and SVGIG (reference sequence). CDR3 bases: TGTGCCTGGAGTGTAGTGATTAGCGGTGGGGAGCTGTTTTTT. This translates into CAWSVVISGGELFF. Using reference TRBV30 and TRBJ2-2 for the parts outside the CDR3, the full variable domain is SQTIHQWPATLVQPVGSPLSLECTVEGTSNPNLYWYRQAAGRGLQLLFYSVGIGQISSEVPQNLSASRPQDRQFILSSKKLLLSDSGFYLCAWSVVISGGELFFGEGSRLTVL.

The chain is built from TRBV7-9 and TRBJ2-6, with D uncertain. Trimming removed 8 bases from V and 0 bases from J, with 5 bases in between. This CDR3 is 13 amino acids long. The V gene's germline CDR1 is SEHNR and CDR2 FQNEAQ (reference sequence). CDR3 in amino acids: CASPVSGANVLTF. CDR3 coding DNA: TGTGCCAGCCCGGTCTCTGGGGCCAACGTCCTGACTTTC.

This clone is a singleton in its sample. The V and J genes are TRBV25-1 and TRBJ2-2; TRBD2 is a possible D gene (6 bases). This CDR3 is built from 14 residues. Germline V CDR1 and CDR2: MGHDK, SYGVNS. Trimming removed 7 bases from V and 6 bases from J, with 15 bases in between. The CDR3: CASTPNWGAGELFF. CDR3 bases: TGTGCCAGCACCCCAAACTGGGGGGCCGGGGAGCTGTTTTTT. Looking up the rest from reference TRBV25-1 and TRBJ2-2 gives the full variable domain: EADIYQTPRYLVIGTGKKITLECSQTMGHDKMYWYQQDPGMELHLIHYSYGVNSTEKGDLSSESTVSRIRTEHFPLTLESARPSHTSQYLCASTPNWGAGELFFGEGSRLTVL.

The rearrangement joins TRBV12-3 or TRBV12-4 to TRBJ1-4; D perhaps matches TRBD1 (6 bases). V was pared by 6 bases and J by 5 bases, with 10 bases between. CDR3 length: 13 residues. The CDR3 here is CASRGTPNEKLFF. CDR3 sequence (DNA): TGTGCCAGCAGGGGGACACCAAATGAAAAACTGTTTTTT.

V gene TRBV19 combines with J gene TRBJ2-7; 9 positions agree with TRBD1. Losses at the gene ends were 4 bases for V and 3 bases for J; bases not matched to a gene: 7. Germline CDR1 reads LNHDA; CDR2 reads SQIVND (reference sequence). This CDR3 has 15 amino acids. The chain's CDR3 is CASSTAGTGYYEQYF. The CDR3 DNA sequence: TGTGCCAGTAGTACCGCCGGGACAGGGTACTACGAGCAGTACTTC. The complete variable domain, with remaining parts taken from reference TRBV19 and TRBJ2-7, reads DGGITQSPKYLFRKEGQNVTLSCEQNLNHDAMYWYRQDPGQGLRLIYYSQIVNDFQKGDIAEGYSVSREKKESFPLTVTSAQKNPTAFYLCASSTAGTGYYEQYFGPGTRLTVT.

The chain recombines TRBV5-6 with TRBJ1-5, with a weak D call TRBD1 (5 bases). The CDR3 is 17 amino acids. V was trimmed by 2 bases and J by 3 bases, leaving 18 bases between them. Germline CDR1 SGHDT, CDR2 YYEEEE. The CDR3 sequence is CASSFTGGPSYNQPQHF. DNA for the CDR3: TGTGCCAGCAGCTTCACCGGGGGACCGTCCTACAATCAGCCCCAGCATTTT.

The chain couples TRBV11-2 to TRBJ2-7; D not resolved. CDR1 and CDR2 (germline): SGHAT, FQNNGV. CDR3 size: 17 residues. The ends were cut back, 1 base at V and 2 bases at J, with 18 bases in the middle. CDR3 nucleotides: TGTGCCAGCAGCTTAGCGTCTTGGGCACAGCTTACCTACGAGCAGTACTTC. Its translation is CASSLASWAQLTYEQYF.

The chain uses TRBV7-9 and TRBJ1-5, with a possible D match to TRBD1 (5 bases). Germline V gene sequence: CDR1 SEHNR, CDR2 FQNEAQ (reference sequence). CDR3 length equals 13 residues. Trimming removed 5 bases at V and 11 bases at J, with 16 bases between. The CDR3 DNA reads TGTGCCAGCAGCCAATTGGGACTTCAATCCCAGCATTTT. It is translated as CASSQLGLQSQHF.

The chain links TRBV6-2 or TRBV6-3 to TRBJ1-4; possible D gene TRBD1, 6 bases. The CDR3 extends over 13 amino acids. Germline loops: CDR1 MNHEY, CDR2 SVGEGT. V lost 4 bases to trimming and J lost 16 bases, with 19 bases between them. The CDR3 DNA reads TGTGCCAGCAGTTCTCTCTCACAGGGTGTTCCGTTTTTT. Its protein product is CASSSLSQGVPFF.

Only a few counts were recorded for this clone. This chain uses TRBV28 with TRBJ1-5; D is unclear. Germline V gives CDR1 MDHEN, CDR2 SYDVKM. The length of the CDR3 is 12 residues. V lost 8 bases and J 4 bases, leaving 9 bases between the germline ends. CDR3 amino acids: CASGTVNQPQHF. CDR3 bases: TGTGCCAGCGGTACAGTTAATCAGCCCCAGCATTTT.